The rows below give T cell receptor beta chains drawn from one sample of a study of blood T cell repertoires in COVID-19. This table comes from immunoSEQ multiplex PCR, and its TCRdb copy is limited to in-frame clones, with some not included. Of 240,000 or so clones listed, about 86% are singletons. Material for sequencing was peripheral blood. These receptors were taken from a man aged 60 to 69 with acute or convalescent COVID-19. The CDR3 runs from the conserved cysteine through the conserved F or W. Each record gives: J gene, D gene, clone size, CDR3 length, V gene, CDR3 protein, CDR3 DNA. D genes are given only for firm matches. Some rows mark clone size as missing; the rest say once, few, many or name a class of expanded clone.

j_gene: TRBJ2-1
d_gene: NA
abundance: NA
len: 15
v_gene: TRBV19
CDR3aa: CASSIEGQGYNEQFF
CDR3nt: TGTGCCAGTAGTATAGAAGGGCAGGGATACAATGAGCAGTTCTTC

j_gene: TRBJ2-1
d_gene: TRBD2
abundance: NA
len: 17
v_gene: TRBV25-1
CDR3aa: CASSDYPGLAFVNEQFF
CDR3nt: TGTGCCAGCAGTGACTACCCTGGACTAGCGTTCGTCAATGAGCAGTTCTTC

j_gene: TRBJ2-2
d_gene: TRBD2
abundance: NA
len: 14
v_gene: TRBV7-2
CDR3aa: CASSPGGFTGELFF
CDR3nt: TGTGCCAGCAGCCCGGGGGGTTTCACCGGGGAGCTGTTTTTT

j_gene: TRBJ1-1
d_gene: TRBD1
abundance: NA
len: 15
v_gene: TRBV11-2
CDR3aa: CASSKDRSKATEAFF
CDR3nt: TGTGCCAGCAGCAAGGACAGGTCTAAAGCGACTGAAGCTTTCTTT

j_gene: TRBJ2-1
d_gene: TRBD2
abundance: NA
len: 14
v_gene: TRBV20-1
CDR3aa: CSASSGRQYNEQFF
CDR3nt: TGCAGTGCGAGTAGCGGGAGACAGTACAATGAGCAGTTCTTC

j_gene: TRBJ1-2
d_gene: NA
abundance: NA
len: 15
v_gene: TRBV9
CDR3aa: CASSVRTEPHYGYTF
CDR3nt: TGTGCCAGCAGCGTTAGAACAGAACCCCACTATGGCTACACCTTC

j_gene: TRBJ2-3
d_gene: NA
abundance: NA
len: 17
v_gene: TRBV6-2/TRBV6-3
CDR3aa: CASSPGGIRDGTDTQYF
CDR3nt: TGTGCCAGCAGCCCTGGGGGGATACGGGACGGCACAGATACGCAGTATTTT

j_gene: TRBJ1-6
d_gene: NA
abundance: NA
len: 16
v_gene: TRBV27
CDR3aa: CASSFGGSSYNSPLHF
CDR3nt: TGTGCCAGCAGTTTTGGGGGCAGCTCCTATAATTCACCCCTCCACTTT

j_gene: TRBJ1-2
d_gene: TRBD1
abundance: NA
len: 14
v_gene: TRBV28
CDR3aa: CASSPWGQTYGYTF
CDR3nt: TGTGCCAGCAGCCCATGGGGACAGACCTATGGCTACACCTTC

j_gene: TRBJ1-1
d_gene: TRBD1
abundance: NA
len: 16
v_gene: TRBV7-2
CDR3aa: CASSLTTGQGDTEAFF
CDR3nt: TGTGCCAGCAGCTTAACAACGGGACAGGGCGACACTGAAGCTTTCTTT

j_gene: TRBJ2-7
d_gene: NA
abundance: once
len: 14
v_gene: TRBV7-2
CDR3aa: CASSLVLGRYEQYF
CDR3nt: TGTGCCAGCAGCTTAGTGCTCGGGAGATACGAGCAGTACTTC

j_gene: TRBJ2-3
d_gene: TRBD2
abundance: NA
len: 18
v_gene: TRBV27
CDR3aa: CASRLRGGLAVITDTQYF
CDR3nt: TGTGCCAGCAGACTACGGGGGGGACTAGCGGTCATCACAGATACGCAGTATTTT

j_gene: TRBJ2-7
d_gene: TRBD1
abundance: NA
len: 12
v_gene: TRBV7-9
CDR3aa: CASSLTGYEQYF
CDR3nt: TGTGCCAGCAGCTTGACAGGGTACGAGCAGTACTTC

j_gene: TRBJ2-2
d_gene: TRBD2
abundance: NA
len: 14
v_gene: TRBV27
CDR3aa: CASRLAGGPGELFF
CDR3nt: TGTGCCAGCAGACTAGCGGGAGGTCCCGGGGAGCTGTTTTTT

j_gene: TRBJ1-5
d_gene: NA
abundance: NA
len: 19
v_gene: TRBV14
CDR3aa: CASSQAWGRVVVSNQPQHF
CDR3nt: TGTGCCAGCAGCCAGGCCTGGGGGCGCGTTGTGGTGAGCAATCAGCCCCAGCATTTT

j_gene: TRBJ2-1
d_gene: NA
abundance: NA
len: 12
v_gene: TRBV9
CDR3aa: CASSVGEGFQFF
CDR3nt: TGTGCCAGCAGCGTAGGAGAGGGCTTCCAGTTCTTC

j_gene: TRBJ2-2
d_gene: TRBD2
abundance: NA
len: 16
v_gene: TRBV7-3
CDR3aa: CASRERSPAGTGELFF
CDR3nt: TGTGCCAGCAGGGAACGGTCCCCAGCGGGGACCGGGGAGCTGTTTTTT

j_gene: TRBJ2-5
d_gene: NA
abundance: NA
len: 13
v_gene: TRBV7-2
CDR3aa: CASSTAGAETQYF
CDR3nt: TGTGCCAGCAGCACCGCAGGGGCAGAGACCCAGTACTTC

j_gene: TRBJ1-6
d_gene: NA
abundance: NA
len: 14
v_gene: TRBV5-6
CDR3aa: CASSLEEPNSPLHF
CDR3nt: TGTGCCAGCAGCTTGGAGGAGCCTAATTCACCCCTCCACTTT

j_gene: TRBJ1-3
d_gene: TRBD1
abundance: NA
len: 15
v_gene: TRBV11-3
CDR3aa: CASSRRTGAGNTIYF
CDR3nt: TGTGCCAGCAGCCGCCGGACAGGGGCAGGAAACACCATATATTTT

j_gene: TRBJ2-5
d_gene: NA
abundance: once
len: 14
v_gene: TRBV18
CDR3aa: CASSPVQGYETQYF
CDR3nt: TGTGCCAGCTCACCAGTCCAGGGCTACGAGACCCAGTACTTC

j_gene: TRBJ2-3
d_gene: NA
abundance: once
len: 16
v_gene: TRBV18
CDR3aa: CASSLGASPRADTQYF
CDR3nt: TGTGCCAGCTCACTTGGAGCTAGCCCCAGAGCAGATACGCAGTATTTT

j_gene: TRBJ2-2
d_gene: TRBD2
abundance: NA
len: 19
v_gene: TRBV6-1
CDR3aa: CASSDQGLAGLLVTGELFF
CDR3nt: TGTGCCAGCAGTGATCAAGGACTAGCGGGGTTGTTGGTCACCGGGGAGCTGTTTTTT

j_gene: TRBJ1-1
d_gene: TRBD1
abundance: NA
len: 13
v_gene: TRBV29-1
CDR3aa: CSGGQGAYTEAFF
CDR3nt: TGCAGCGGTGGACAGGGGGCGTACACTGAAGCTTTCTTT

j_gene: TRBJ2-5
d_gene: NA
abundance: NA
len: 11
v_gene: TRBV6-6
CDR3aa: CASSYRETQYF
CDR3nt: TGTGCCAGCAGTTACCGAGAGACCCAGTACTTC

j_gene: TRBJ2-4
d_gene: TRBD1
abundance: NA
len: 16
v_gene: TRBV4-2
CDR3aa: CASSQGTGAAKNIQYF
CDR3nt: TGTGCCAGCAGCCAAGGGACAGGGGCGGCCAAAAACATTCAGTACTTC

j_gene: TRBJ2-7
d_gene: TRBD1
abundance: NA
len: 16
v_gene: TRBV28
CDR3aa: CASSPPRDRGSYEQYF
CDR3nt: TGTGCCAGCAGTCCGCCCCGGGACAGGGGGTCCTACGAGCAGTACTTC

j_gene: TRBJ2-1
d_gene: TRBD1
abundance: NA
len: 16
v_gene: TRBV2
CDR3aa: CASIRRDRDSYNEQFF
CDR3nt: TGTGCCAGCATTCGGAGGGACAGGGACTCCTACAATGAGCAGTTCTTC

j_gene: TRBJ2-1
d_gene: TRBD2
abundance: NA
len: 15
v_gene: TRBV28
CDR3aa: CASSILAGGYNEQFF
CDR3nt: TGTGCCAGCAGCATACTAGCGGGAGGCTACAATGAGCAGTTCTTC

j_gene: TRBJ1-2
d_gene: TRBD1
abundance: few
len: 12
v_gene: TRBV7-3
CDR3aa: CASSLGDRALTF
CDR3nt: TGTGCCAGCAGCTTAGGGGACAGGGCTCTCACCTTC

j_gene: TRBJ1-2
d_gene: NA
abundance: few
len: 14
v_gene: TRBV5-1
CDR3aa: CASSVVQGRNGYTF
CDR3nt: TGCGCCAGCAGCGTCGTACAGGGAAGGAACGGCTACACCTTC

j_gene: TRBJ1-1
d_gene: NA
abundance: once
len: 14
v_gene: TRBV28
CDR3aa: CASSPEVANTEAFF
CDR3nt: TGTGCCAGCAGTCCGGAGGTGGCGAACACTGAAGCTTTCTTT

j_gene: TRBJ1-1
d_gene: NA
abundance: once
len: 16
v_gene: TRBV4-3
CDR3aa: CASSQDQAASNTEAFF
CDR3nt: TGCGCCAGCAGCCAAGATCAGGCAGCCTCTAACACTGAAGCTTTCTTT

j_gene: TRBJ2-7
d_gene: NA
abundance: few
len: 14
v_gene: TRBV27
CDR3aa: CASSLSFQGYEQYF
CDR3nt: TGTGCCAGCAGTTTATCATTTCAGGGATACGAGCAGTACTTC

j_gene: TRBJ2-1
d_gene: NA
abundance: NA
len: 15
v_gene: TRBV18
CDR3aa: CASSPPIGGSSEQFF
CDR3nt: TGTGCCAGCTCACCACCGATTGGAGGGAGTAGTGAGCAGTTCTTC

j_gene: TRBJ2-4
d_gene: TRBD1
abundance: NA
len: 16
v_gene: TRBV18
CDR3aa: CASSPETDRGKNIQYF
CDR3nt: TGTGCCAGCTCACCCGAAACGGACAGGGGAAAAAACATTCAGTACTTC

j_gene: TRBJ2-2
d_gene: TRBD2
abundance: NA
len: 17
v_gene: TRBV28
CDR3aa: CASSLLLAGANTGELFF
CDR3nt: TGTGCCAGCAGTTTATTGCTAGCGGGAGCTAACACCGGGGAGCTGTTTTTT

j_gene: TRBJ2-2
d_gene: NA
abundance: NA
len: 15
v_gene: TRBV14
CDR3aa: CASSQDPLLTGELFF
CDR3nt: TGTGCCAGCAGCCAAGACCCCCTCTTAACCGGGGAGCTGTTTTTT

j_gene: TRBJ2-2
d_gene: TRBD1
abundance: NA
len: 16
v_gene: TRBV10-3
CDR3aa: CAINRPGQGAGGELFF
CDR3nt: TGTGCCATCAACCGGCCGGGACAGGGGGCTGGCGGGGAGCTGTTTTTT

j_gene: TRBJ2-7
d_gene: TRBD1
abundance: NA
len: 14
v_gene: TRBV5-6
CDR3aa: CASSIRTGRYEQYF
CDR3nt: TGTGCCAGCAGCATAAGGACAGGCCGTTACGAGCAGTACTTC

j_gene: TRBJ1-4
d_gene: NA
abundance: NA
len: 19
v_gene: TRBV28
CDR3aa: CASSLHRGAIVATNEKLFF
CDR3nt: TGTGCCAGCAGTTTACATCGGGGGGCGATTGTGGCAACTAATGAAAAACTGTTTTTT

j_gene: TRBJ2-1
d_gene: TRBD2
abundance: once
len: 14
v_gene: TRBV6-4
CDR3aa: CASSVELARHEQFF
CDR3nt: TGTGCCAGCAGTGTCGAACTAGCGAGGCATGAGCAGTTCTTC

j_gene: TRBJ2-7
d_gene: NA
abundance: NA
len: 13
v_gene: TRBV9
CDR3aa: CASSAGSSYEQYF
CDR3nt: TGTGCCAGCAGCGCCGGGAGCTCCTACGAGCAGTACTTC

j_gene: TRBJ2-4
d_gene: NA
abundance: NA
len: 17
v_gene: TRBV18
CDR3aa: CASSPPVQGLAKNIQYF
CDR3nt: TGTGCCAGCTCACCACCGGTACAGGGCTTAGCCAAAAACATTCAGTACTTC

j_gene: TRBJ1-3
d_gene: TRBD1
abundance: NA
len: 15
v_gene: TRBV27
CDR3aa: CASRGTADSGNTIYF
CDR3nt: TGTGCCAGCAGAGGGACAGCCGACTCTGGAAACACCATATATTTT

j_gene: TRBJ2-1
d_gene: NA
abundance: NA
len: 15
v_gene: TRBV19
CDR3aa: CASSIGGMSYNEQFF
CDR3nt: TGTGCCAGTAGTATTGGCGGGATGTCCTACAATGAGCAGTTCTTC

j_gene: TRBJ1-2
d_gene: NA
abundance: NA
len: 15
v_gene: TRBV10-3
CDR3aa: CAIKDSYGSNYGYTF
CDR3nt: TGTGCCATCAAAGACAGCTACGGATCTAACTATGGCTACACCTTC

j_gene: TRBJ1-2
d_gene: NA
abundance: NA
len: 14
v_gene: TRBV5-4
CDR3aa: CASSATTDSGGYTF
CDR3nt: TGTGCCAGCAGCGCCACTACCGATTCCGGCGGCTACACCTTC

j_gene: TRBJ2-5
d_gene: TRBD1
abundance: NA
len: 17
v_gene: TRBV7-3
CDR3aa: CASSLSGTGAGRETQYF
CDR3nt: TGTGCCAGTTCCTTATCCGGGACAGGGGCCGGCCGGGAGACCCAGTACTTC

j_gene: TRBJ1-5
d_gene: NA
abundance: NA
len: 16
v_gene: TRBV6-2/TRBV6-3
CDR3aa: CASSYKAEYSNQPQHF
CDR3nt: TGTGCCAGCAGTTACAAGGCGGAATATAGCAATCAGCCCCAGCATTTT

j_gene: TRBJ2-7
d_gene: NA
abundance: once
len: 15
v_gene: TRBV29-1
CDR3aa: CSVDSTGSGSYEQYF
CDR3nt: TGCAGCGTTGACAGTACAGGGTCGGGCTCCTACGAGCAGTACTTC

j_gene: TRBJ2-3
d_gene: TRBD2
abundance: NA
len: 15
v_gene: TRBV19
CDR3aa: CASSKGGFGTDTQYF
CDR3nt: TGTGCCAGTAGTAAGGGAGGGTTCGGCACAGATACGCAGTATTTT

j_gene: TRBJ2-7
d_gene: NA
abundance: NA
len: 14
v_gene: TRBV5-6
CDR3aa: CASSLGLNTYEQYF
CDR3nt: TGTGCCAGCAGCTTGGGTCTAAATACCTACGAGCAGTACTTC

j_gene: TRBJ2-7
d_gene: NA
abundance: NA
len: 13
v_gene: TRBV28
CDR3aa: CAISPGVTHEQYF
CDR3nt: TGTGCCATTTCCCCGGGTGTCACCCACGAGCAGTACTTC

j_gene: TRBJ1-1
d_gene: NA
abundance: NA
len: 13
v_gene: TRBV4-1
CDR3aa: CASSRRLNTEAFF
CDR3nt: TGCGCCAGCAGCCGCAGGTTGAACACTGAAGCTTTCTTT

j_gene: TRBJ1-3
d_gene: TRBD1
abundance: once
len: 16
v_gene: TRBV28
CDR3aa: CASSLSPRGRGNTIYF
CDR3nt: TGTGCCAGCAGTTTATCCCCCAGGGGGCGAGGAAACACCATATATTTT

j_gene: TRBJ1-4
d_gene: TRBD1
abundance: NA
len: 15
v_gene: TRBV3-1/TRBV3-2
CDR3aa: CASSHPQGRSEKLFF
CDR3nt: TGTGCCAGCAGCCACCCACAGGGGCGCAGTGAAAAACTGTTTTTT